The TCR beta chain under discussion was sequenced for a study of blood T cell repertoires in COVID-19. Whole-study context: Acute and convalescent COVID-19 samples came from the United States, Italy and Spain. Sources were T cells, B-cell-depleted T cells, or PBMCs; the material itself was cDNA or gDNA.

Germline V gene lookup returns CDR1 SGHTA and CDR2 FQGNSA. Losses at the gene ends were 1 base for V and 4 bases for J; bases not matched to a gene: 11. The CDR3 loop spans 18 amino acids. Original handling: Amplified reference gene primers provided the basis for estimating nucleated cell counts. The assay was immunoSEQ multiplex PCR, and TCRdb's table has in-frame clones only and misses some. That table is the source of V, J and clone size, and D and trimming were worked out from the DNA. The sample contains more than 95,000 clones, 85% of which appear only once. The TCR originated in a middle-aged man with acute or convalescent COVID-19. The rearrangement joins TRBV7-2 to TRBJ2-1; 9 bases are shared with TRBD2. Sequencing was carried out using peripheral blood. CDR3 coding DNA: TGTGCCAGCAGCTTAGGACTAGCGGAGGGGAAACTATACAATGAGCAGTTCTTC. This sequence encodes CASSLGLAEGKLYNEQFF.